This T cell receptor beta chain is from a study of CD8+ T cells in alopecia areata (dated by TCRdb to between 2018 and 2020). Turning to the overall study: The treated patients, all with moderate-to-severe alopecia areata, were enrolled in an open-label pilot trial of oral tofacitinib given at 5 to 10 mg twice daily. RNA came from the PAXgene miRNA kit for fixed scalp, the miRNeasy kit for PBMCs, and the RNeasy kit for mouse skin. Disease severity in treated patients was measured with the SALT score, which quantifies the percentage of affected scalp surface area. Tofacitinib was administered for 6 to 18 months, and 6 months of follow-up off drug were then conducted to assess delayed response and recurrence. To study T cell clonal expansion in alopecia areata, the researchers applied high-throughput TCRbeta sequencing to both the C3H/HeJ mouse model and human patients. Biopsies were taken from tofacitinib-treated patients at baseline and again at 4 and 24 weeks into treatment, and several of those patients also had a later scalp biopsy. Amplification of TCRbeta CDR3 regions was done by immunoSEQ multiplex PCR using 35 Vbeta forward primers and 13 Jbeta reverse primers. Clonality in the scalp was compared among normal scalp (n=4), patchy alopecia areata scalp (n=8), and alopecia totalis/universalis scalp (n=8). In humans, TCRbeta sequencing was performed on scalp tissue and on sorted CD4+ and CD8+ peripheral blood T cells from healthy controls and from patients with patchy or totalis/universalis alopecia areata. Paper-wide results and their limitations: Tofacitinib significantly decreased scalp clonality and the number of expanded CD8+ clones among the top 100 scalp clones. Because the treated cohort was small and included a single nonresponder, larger studies are needed to assess links between baseline CD8+ expansion and response. TCR sequences shared between patients were less clear than in mice, possibly partly because of HLA diversity in the patient population. Lesional scalp, especially in alopecia totalis/universalis, showed higher clonality and more expanded CD8+ clones than normal scalp, suggesting antigenic drive. During tofacitinib treatment, many expanded lesional clones stuck around in both scalp and blood, and this persistence may partly explain why relapse happens after treatment is stopped. Unlike mouse skin, which is dominated by gammadelta T cells, normal human skin has resident alphabeta T cells that are also sequenced, and this complicates analysis of the scalp TCR repertoire.

The CDR3 runs 15 amino acids, cysteine and phenylalanine included. The entry retains the CDR3 DNA only, 45 bases that are in frame from base 1. From the germline V gene, CDR1 is SGDLS and CDR2 is YYNGEE. At the junction V is shortened by 3 bases and J by 4 bases; bases outside the gene matches: 7. Turning to this clone: Its recognized antigen is unknown. No qualities accompany the bases; no much larger clone lies one base away.

The library was prepared using the immunoSEQ multiplex PCR assay. For TCR sequencing, RNA was extracted from every sample and reverse transcribed into cDNA to serve as template. First-strand cDNA was synthesized using SuperScript III with a 2:1 mix of oligo-dT and random hexamers. A synthetic immune receptor repertoire was used to measure amplification bias, and any remaining bias was corrected computationally. Processing in the source paper ran as follows. Raw reads were preprocessed to remove errors, and CDR3 was defined according to IMGT conventions as the region from the conserved cysteine to phenylalanine. To get clonality, Shannon entropy was normalized by log2 of the number of productive unique TCRs and the result was subtracted from 1. Scalp TCRbeta sequences were cross-referenced with sorted blood CD4 and CD8 repertoires so that the CD4 or CD8 identity of scalp clones could be inferred. TCRdb limited this immuneACCESS table to in-frame rearrangements with V and J called. A share of clones is missing; checked studies link under half to unresolved V genes, and the rest is unexplained. The DNA was the basis for D and trimming; V, J and clone size are from that table. Within this sample are about 120,000 clones, with more than 40% of them counted one time only. The ten most abundant clones make up 0.46% of the sample.

In light of the paper, this sample's time point label describes: about 4 weeks on oral tofacitinib. This specimen's treatment or condition label, interpreted: oral pan-JAK inhibitor, 5-10 mg twice daily. Peripheral blood and lesional scalp punch biopsies were obtained from patients with alopecia areata. PBMCs were separated by density centrifugation and stained for CD3, CD4 and CD8, after which CD4+ and CD8+ T cells were sorted on a FACSAria. The sequence was obtained from a human donor with alopecia areata. The sample here was CD4+ T cells sorted from blood, taken at week 4, from a patient treated with tofacitinib. The V and J genes are TRBV9 and TRBJ2-1; 7 bases in between match TRBD1. The CDR3 reads CASSATGQIYNEQFF. The base sequence is TGTGCCAGCAGCGCCACGGGACAGATTTACAATGAGCAGTTCTTC.